The rows below give T cell receptor beta chains drawn from one sample of a study of T cell responses to AZD1222 COVID-19 vaccine. Clones were read by immunoSEQ multiplex PCR, and TCRdb kept only the in-frame ones, dropping some. The sample has roughly 140,000 clones, around 89% seen once; the top ten hold 2% to 2.5%. Material: peripheral blood, obtained on day 0 of AZD1222 vaccination. Receptors were obtained from an adult in good health. CDR3s include the opening cysteine and the closing phenylalanine or tryptophan. The D gene is left open where the match is weak. Clone size is stated in some rows and not others, as once, few, many or a class when expanded.

d_call clone_size j_call v_call cdr3_nt cdr3_aa
. . TRBJ2-7 TRBV10-3 TGTGCCATCAGCTTATCAGCGAGAGAGCAGTACTTC CAISLSAREQYF
. once TRBJ2-1 TRBV7-9 TGTGCCAGTTCGTTCCGGGCCCCGAGGCACAATGAGCAGTTCTTC CASSFRAPRHNEQFF
TRBD2 . TRBJ2-2 TRBV5-1 TGCGCCAGCAGCTTACGGCTAGCGGGAGACGGGGAGCTGTTTTTT CASSLRLAGDGELFF
TRBD1 . TRBJ1-1 TRBV9 TGTGCCAGCAGCGTAGAGGGGACAGGGGGCAAGAGGGCTTTCTTT CASSVEGTGGKRAFF
. . TRBJ2-6 TRBV6-2/TRBV6-3 TGTGCCAGCAGCCCCACAGGAGGTGGGGCCAACGTCCTGACTTTC CASSPTGGGANVLTF
. . TRBJ1-1 TRBV20-1 TGCAGTGCCGGGGGCTTTAATGAAGCTTTCTTT CSAGGFNEAFF
TRBD1 once TRBJ1-2 TRBV23-1 TGCGCCAGCAGGCTTGACGGGCCGACAGGGCCGAGGGGTGGCTACACCTTC CASRLDGPTGPRGGYTF
TRBD1 . TRBJ2-2 TRBV3-1/TRBV3-2 TGTGCCAGCAGCCAAGATGCAGGGGGGAACACCGGGGAGCTGTTTTTT CASSQDAGGNTGELFF
TRBD2 few TRBJ2-5 TRBV5-1 TGCGCCAGCAGCTTGGTCCCTAGCGGAGGGGTTCAAGAGACCCAGTACTTC CASSLVPSGGVQETQYF
. . TRBJ2-7 TRBV3-1/TRBV3-2 TGTGCCAGCAGCCTGGCATCCTACGAGCAGTACTTC CASSLASYEQYF
. . TRBJ1-2 TRBV2 TGTGCCAGCAGTGAAGCCAGGAGGACGGCTCCTAACTATGGCTACACCTTC CASSEARRTAPNYGYTF
. few TRBJ2-7 TRBV15 TGTGCCACCAGCAGAGGACTATTGGTGGTGGGTGAGCAGTACTTC CATSRGLLVVGEQYF
. . TRBJ1-1 TRBV7-9 TGTGCCAGCAGCTTAGTTGCAGGGGTGGGCACTGAAGCTTTCTTT CASSLVAGVGTEAFF
TRBD2 . TRBJ2-5 TRBV3-1/TRBV3-2 TGTGCCAGCAGCCCCCAGAGCGGGAGCTTCGAGACCCAGTACTTC CASSPQSGSFETQYF
. . TRBJ2-3 TRBV5-1 TGCGCCAGCGGTGTCGGGGATAGCACAGATACGCAGTATTTT CASGVGDSTDTQYF
. . TRBJ1-1 TRBV6-5 TGTGCCAGCAGGACCGGGACGGGGAACACTGAAGCTTTCTTT CASRTGTGNTEAFF
TRBD2 few TRBJ2-1 TRBV27 TGTGCCAGCAGCCGGCAAGCGGGAGCCTACAATGAGCAGTTCTTC CASSRQAGAYNEQFF
TRBD1 . TRBJ1-1 TRBV18 TGTGCCAGCTCACTACTCAACAGGGGCGAGGGAACTGAAGCTTTCTTT CASSLLNRGEGTEAFF
. . TRBJ1-4 TRBV27 TGTGCCAGCAGCAGGGTCCCTCGGGGCGAAAAACTGTTTTTT CASSRVPRGEKLFF
TRBD1 . TRBJ1-5 TRBV7-9 TGTGCCAGCAGCTCATACGGGACAGGGGATCAGCCCCAGCATTTT CASSSYGTGDQPQHF
. . TRBJ2-5 TRBV29-1 TGCAGTGGCTTGGTTCAAGAGACCCAGTACTTC CSGLVQETQYF
. . TRBJ1-2 TRBV7-9 TGTGCCAGCAGCTTCCCAGGGGTGGATGGCTACACCTTC CASSFPGVDGYTF
. . TRBJ2-7 TRBV28 TGTGCCAGCAATAATCCCGGACTGAACTCCTACGAGCAGTACTTC CASNNPGLNSYEQYF
TRBD2 once TRBJ2-3 TRBV5-1 TGCGCCAGCAGCCCTAGTCGGACTAGCGGGAGGGCCAGGGCAGATACGCAGTATTTT CASSPSRTSGRARADTQYF